This T cell receptor beta chain emerged from a study of cytomegalovirus exposure and HLA in healthy donors. A remark on this clone: Its antigen is not identified.

Researchers ran the PCR with 60 Vbeta and 13 Jbeta primers. Profiling relied on immunoSEQ multiplex PCR, and the TCRdb table lists in-frame clones only, not all of them. The table lists some 140,000 clones, around 68% of them singletons, with roughly 2% in the top ten. The CDR3 runs 13 residues. The V gene's germline CDR1 is GTSNPN and CDR2 SVGIG (reference sequence). J was trimmed by 2 bases and V by 2 bases; bases with no gene match: 1. Study-level findings and limits: A classifier reportedly called cytomegalovirus status with high sensitivity and specificity. A later examination showed that TCR association rates differed by HLA locus, with DRB1 most and HLA-C fewest. A missense DCLRE1C variant was associated with V- and J-gene trimming of TCR beta chains in a later analysis, and an independent cohort replicated the association.

The rearrangement links TRBV30 to TRBJ2-7, with TRBD1 matching over 9 bases. This TCR was sampled from a man under 40 in good health and CMV-seronegative. The sample comprised PBMCs. The CDR3 DNA is TGTGCCTGGAGTCGACAGGGGGCCTACGAGCAGTACTTC. Amino acids: CAWSRQGAYEQYF.